A single sample is the source of the 24 T cell receptor beta chains below, sequenced in a study of neoadjuvant anti-PD-1 for oral cavity cancer. Clones were read by immunoSEQ multiplex PCR, and TCRdb kept only the in-frame ones, dropping some. The sample yields tens of thousands of clones, about 86% seen once. Sequenced material: PBMCs, taken before nivolumab (anti-PD-1) treatment. The receptors come from a person aged 40 to 85 with oral cavity squamous cell carcinoma.

The chain uses TRBV7-9 and TRBJ2-5, with D possibly being TRBD2 (5 bases). This CDR3 region has 15 residues. With 1 base removed from V and 2 bases from J, the gap between germline ends came to 11 bases. In germline, CDR1 is SEHNR, CDR2 FQNEAQ (reference sequence). The CDR3 loop reads CASSLVSGTQETQYF. Written as DNA, the CDR3 is TGTGCCAGCAGCTTAGTCAGCGGAACTCAAGAGACCCAGTACTTC.

The gene calls are TRBV6-1 and TRBJ1-2, with 10 bases lining up with TRBD1. Looked up from germline, CDR1 is MNHNS and CDR2 is SASEGT. This CDR3 has 16 residues. The V segment lost 4 bases and the J segment 4 bases; nucleotides outside the gene matches: 9. In nucleotides, the CDR3 is TGTGCCAGCAGTGGGGGGACAGGGGCGATTAGCTATGGCTACACCTTC. This translates into CASSGGTGAISYGYTF.

The V and J genes are TRBV9 and TRBJ2-3; no clear D gene. CDR1 is SGDLS, CDR2 YYNGEE, per germline. Trimming took 0 bases from V and 5 from J, leaving 4 bases between them. The CDR3 runs to 12 residues. CDR3 in amino acids: CASSVGKDTQYF. The CDR3 region has the DNA TGTGCCAGCAGCGTAGGTAAAGATACGCAGTATTTT.

This clone was observed once. The V gene is TRBV27, the J gene TRBJ2-5, with D tentatively TRBD1 (6 bases). V was clipped by 7 bases and J by 6 bases, with 18 bases between them. CDR1 is MNHEY, CDR2 SMNVEV, per germline (reference sequence). CDR3 length equals 14 residues. In nucleotides, the CDR3 is TGTGCCAGCATCGCGCGGGTAGGGGGTAAGACCCAGTACTTC. Residues: CASIARVGGKTQYF.

The V gene is TRBV7-9, the J gene TRBJ2-6; D may be TRBD1 (5 bases). V dropped 2 bases and J dropped 7 bases, with 18 bases sitting between them. Germline V gene sequence: CDR1 SEHNR, CDR2 FQNEAQ (reference sequence). The CDR3 is 17 amino acids. Here the CDR3 reads CASSLFGRVIGANVLTF. The DNA of the CDR3 is TGTGCCAGCAGCTTATTCGGCAGGGTGATTGGTGCCAACGTCCTGACTTTC. The full variable domain, in which reference TRBV7-9 and TRBJ2-6 provide the parts outside the CDR3, is DTGVSQNPRHKITKRGQNVTFRCDPISEHNRLYWYRQTLGQGPEFLTYFQNEAQLEKSRLLSDRFSAERPKGSFSTLEIQRTEQGDSAMYLCASSLFGRVIGANVLTFGAGSRLTVL.

The J gene is TRBJ2-7, the V gene TRBV30, with TRBD2 as a possible D gene (5 bases). V was clipped by 5 bases and J by 5 bases, with 16 bases between them. The CDR3 is 13 amino acids. Germline V gives CDR1 GTSNPN, CDR2 SVGIG (reference sequence). In DNA form, the CDR3 reads TGTGCCTGGGGGTTGCCGGGGAAAAACGAGCAGTACTTC. Amino acid sequence: CAWGLPGKNEQYF.

This chain connects TRBV5-1 to TRBJ2-1; 10 bases fit TRBD1. Germline lookup yields CDR1 SGHRS and CDR2 YFSETQ. This CDR3 comprises 15 residues. Trimming cost V 3 bases and J 7 bases; bases outside gene matches: 7. This chain's CDR3 is CASSWLDRGLNEQFF. CDR3 sequence (DNA): TGCGCCAGCAGCTGGCTTGACAGGGGGCTGAATGAGCAGTTCTTC.

This clone was counted only a few times. The chain couples TRBV9 to TRBJ1-1, with D maybe TRBD1 (5 bases). The CDR3 contains 14 residues. Germline CDR1 and CDR2: SGDLS and YYNGEE. V was clipped by 0 bases and J by 4 bases, with 10 bases between them. CDR3: CASSVGVGGTEAFF. CDR3 sequence (DNA): TGTGCCAGCAGCGTAGGAGTGGGGGGCACTGAAGCTTTCTTT.

V and J are TRBV29-1 and TRBJ1-4; 10 bases line up with TRBD1. The CDR3 runs to 13 residues. Germline V gives CDR1 SQVTM, CDR2 ANQGSEA. Trimming at V came to 5 bases and at J to 6 bases, leaving 3 bases not matched to a gene. CDR3 protein: CSVLGTGDEKLFF. The CDR3 DNA reads as TGCAGCGTTTTAGGGACAGGGGATGAAAAACTGTTTTTT.

V usage is TRBV9 and J usage is TRBJ2-1; 7 bases fit TRBD1. The CDR3 is 14 amino acids. CDR1 SGDLS and CDR2 YYNGEE come from the germline V gene. J lost 5 bases, V lost 9 bases, and 11 bases had no gene match. CDR3 loop: CATSPGGVNNEQFF. The CDR3 DNA reads TGTGCCACCTCGCCAGGGGGAGTGAACAATGAGCAGTTCTTC.

The rearrangement uses TRBV30 and TRBJ2-3; D is perhaps TRBD1 (7 bases). There are 15 residues in the CDR3. CDR1 is GTSNPN and CDR2 is SVGIG in the germline V gene (reference sequence). With 0 bases removed from V and 3 bases from J, the gap between germline ends came to 13 bases. The CDR3 nucleotides read TGTGCCTGGAGTGTAGGGCAGGGGGGTACAGATACGCAGTATTTT. Its protein product is CAWSVGQGGTDTQYF.

The gene calls are TRBV28 and TRBJ1-1; TRBD1 is a possible D gene (5 bases). There are 16 residues in the CDR3. Deletions cut 5 bases from V and 7 bases from J, with 23 bases between. Germline loops: CDR1 MDHEN, CDR2 SYDVKM. As DNA, the CDR3 is TGTGCCAGCAGTACCCAGCCCGGGACCCCCCGCAGTGAAGCTTTCTTT. The encoded protein is CASSTQPGTPRSEAFF.

This CDR3 reads CASSPLEGNTEAFF. CDR3 in DNA: TGTGCCAGCTCACCGCTGGAGGGGAACACTGAAGCTTTCTTT. The V call is TRBV18, the J call TRBJ1-1, with D uncertain. The CDR3 length is 14 residues. Trimming stripped 3 bases from V and 1 base from J, with 9 bases between. CDR1 and CDR2 from the germline V gene are KGHSH and LQKENI.

This chain uses TRBV29-1 with TRBJ2-5; D unresolved. CDR1 SQVTM and CDR2 ANQGSEA come from the germline V gene. V shed 3 bases and J shed 5 bases, with 13 bases lying between them. The CDR3 runs to 13 residues. The CDR3 loop is CSVDSLSGETQYF. The CDR3 nucleotides are TGCAGCGTTGACAGCCTCTCTGGGGAGACCCAGTACTTC.

The chain joins TRBV6-5 to TRBJ1-5, with D uncertain. The ends were cut back, 6 bases at V and 9 bases at J, with 15 bases in the middle. This CDR3 has 13 amino acids. The V gene's germline CDR1 is MNHEY and CDR2 SVGAGI. Written as DNA, the CDR3 is TGTGCCAGCAGCCGACACCTTCCGGGGCCCCAGCATTTT. It yields the protein CASSRHLPGPQHF.

V is TRBV20-1 and J is TRBJ1-2; the D is unclear. Germline V CDR1 and CDR2: DFQATT, SNEGSKA (reference sequence). V was shortened by 4 bases and J by 7 bases, with 4 bases between the two germline ends. The CDR3 sequence is 9 residues long. The DNA of the CDR3 is TGCAGTGCTACGGGTGGCTACACCTTC. Translation: CSATGGYTF.

V usage is TRBV10-3 and J usage is TRBJ1-3; D is possibly TRBD1 (6 bases). V was shortened by 6 bases and J by 3 bases, with 9 bases between the two germline ends. CDR3 length equals 13 residues. Germline-derived CDR1 and CDR2 are ENHRY and SYGVKD. CDR3 in amino acids: CAISQGLGNTIYF. As DNA, the CDR3 is TGTGCCATCAGCCAGGGGCTTGGAAACACCATATATTTT.

The V and J genes are TRBV19 and TRBJ2-7, with 8 positions matching TRBD2. Germline V gene data show CDR1 as LNHDA and CDR2 as SQIVND (reference sequence). The CDR3 is 15 amino acids. The V gene end was trimmed by 6 bases and the J gene end by 6 bases; junction bases not matched to a gene: 13. The CDR3 nucleotides are TGTGCCAGTAGCGCACGGACTAGCAAAACTCTCGAGCAGTACTTC. The encoded protein is CASSARTSKTLEQYF.

This clone showed up just once. CDR3 amino acids: CASSGGQGSILDGYTF. For the CDR3, the DNA is TGCGCCAGCAGCGGGGGACAGGGTTCTATCTTGGATGGCTACACCTTC. The rearrangement uses TRBV5-1 and TRBJ1-2, with 9 bases lining up with TRBD1. The CDR3 sequence is 16 residues long. CDR1 is SGHRS and CDR2 is YFSETQ in the germline V gene. J was trimmed by 6 bases and V by 4 bases; bases with no gene match: 13.

The genes are TRBV7-2 and TRBJ1-2, with 8 bases that match TRBD1. In germline, CDR1 is SGHTA, CDR2 FQGNSA. The trim removed 3 bases at V and 1 base at J, leaving 4 bases unmatched. This CDR3 is built from 15 residues. Written as DNA, the CDR3 is TGTGCCAGCAGCTTCGGACAGGGAAATAACTATGGCTACACCTTC. Protein sequence: CASSFGQGNNYGYTF.

This clone is a singleton in its sample. V and J are TRBV19 and TRBJ1-4; D gene ambiguous. This CDR3 comprises 16 residues. V was cut by 3 bases and J by 0 bases, with 11 bases left in between. Germline lookup yields CDR1 LNHDA and CDR2 SQIVND (reference sequence). The CDR3: CASSMGTSATNEKLFF. The CDR3 DNA follows: TGTGCCAGTAGTATGGGAACCTCTGCAACTAATGAAAAACTGTTTTTT.

The chain carries TRBV30 and TRBJ1-2; D unclear. The length of the CDR3 is 14 residues. In germline, CDR1 is GTSNPN, CDR2 SVGIG (reference sequence). Trimming cost V 0 bases and J 8 bases, with 16 bases left between them. The CDR3 protein is CAWSVFSIGSGYTF. CDR3 DNA: TGTGCCTGGAGTGTATTTAGTATCGGGAGCGGCTACACCTTC.

V is TRBV9 and J is TRBJ2-2; D not resolved. The CDR3 totals 13 residues. V shed 0 bases and J shed 6 bases, with 6 bases lying between them. Germline lookup yields CDR1 SGDLS and CDR2 YYNGEE. The CDR3 protein is CASSVERPGELFF. The CDR3, as DNA: TGTGCCAGCAGCGTAGAAAGACCCGGGGAGCTGTTTTTT.

The V gene is TRBV11-1, the J gene TRBJ1-1; D ambiguous. The CDR3 covers 13 residues. Germline assignment: CDR1 SGHAT and CDR2 FQDESV (reference sequence). V lost 4 bases, J lost 6 bases, and 12 bases lay in between. CDR3 coding DNA: TGTGCCAGCAGCTCCATCCGTTGGGCTGAAGCTTTCTTT. As protein: CASSSIRWAEAFF.